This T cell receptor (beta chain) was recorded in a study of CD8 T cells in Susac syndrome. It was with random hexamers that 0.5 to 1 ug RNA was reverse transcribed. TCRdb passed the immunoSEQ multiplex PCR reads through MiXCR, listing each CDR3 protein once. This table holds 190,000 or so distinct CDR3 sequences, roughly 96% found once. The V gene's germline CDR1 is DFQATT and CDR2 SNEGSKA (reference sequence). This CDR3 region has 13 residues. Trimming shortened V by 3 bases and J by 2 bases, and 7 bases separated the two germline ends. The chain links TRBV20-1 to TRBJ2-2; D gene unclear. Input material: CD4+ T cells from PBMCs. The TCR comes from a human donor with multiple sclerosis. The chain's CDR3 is CSARILNTGELFF. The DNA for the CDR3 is TGCAGTGCTAGGATACTTAACACCGGGGAGCTGTTTTTT.